The 4 T cell receptor beta chains below were found in one sample sequenced in a study of metastatic and nonmetastatic thyroid tumors. Using MiXCR, TCRdb re-called clones from the PCR reads. The sample has more than 10,000 clones; 26% are singletons. Each patient came to thyroid surgery without any prior treatment (of any kind). Input material: tumor tissue. These TCRs come from a female donor with papillary thyroid cancer or a benign thyroid nodule (not recorded which). Some clones in this sample may be carry-over from other donors' samples.

To note about this clone: At one end, the junction sequence differs from germline, possibly due to a read error. The gene calls are TRBV11-3 and TRBJ2-2; D is possibly TRBD2 (6 bases). The V gene's germline CDR1 is SGHNT and CDR2 YENEEA. CDR3 length equals 14 residues. The CDR3 region is CASSVLSRGGELFF. CDR3 DNA: TGTGCCAGCAGTGTCCTCTCCCGAGGCGGGGAGCTTTTTTTT.

This clone was recorded a few times. This chain connects TRBV28 to TRBJ2-1, with TRBD2 matching 9 bases. CDR1 and CDR2 (germline): MDHEN, SYDVKM. Losses at the gene ends were 6 bases for V and 8 bases for J; bases not matched to a gene: 11. The CDR3 consists of 15 residues. Here the CDR3 reads CASSPPSGARDEQFF. The CDR3 DNA is TGTGCCAGCAGCCCTCCTAGCGGGGCCAGGGATGAGCAGTTCTTC.

This chain links TRBV30 with TRBJ1-2, with D uncertain. This CDR3 has 13 amino acids. Between the trimmed V and J ends, which lost 0 bases and 7 bases, there was a span of 12 bases. The germline CDR1 and CDR2 sequences are GTSNPN and SVGIG (reference sequence). Here the CDR3 reads CAWSVYGVAGYTF. The CDR3 DNA reads as TGTGCCTGGAGTGTATACGGGGTTGCTGGCTACACCTTC.

This clone has just a few counts. The chain has TRBV7-8 and TRBJ2-7; D assignment may be TRBD1 or TRBD2 (5 bases each). This CDR3 contains 13 residues. Germline V gene sequence: CDR1 SGHVS, CDR2 FQNEAQ. V lost 3 bases and J 0 bases, leaving 6 bases between the germline ends. CDR3 coding DNA: TGTGCCAGCAGCTTGAGGGGCTCCTACGAGCAGTACTTC. Its protein product is CASSLRGSYEQYF.